Listed below are T cell receptor beta chains from one sample, sequenced in a study of chemoradiotherapy in HPV16-positive cancers. Data came from immunoSEQ multiplex PCR; TCRdb stores just in-frame clones and leaves some out. The profile covers roughly 2,300 clones, with 71% appearing a single time and 27% taken by the ten largest. This material consisted of tumor tissue, taken from a patient who underwent chemoradiotherapy. All receptors come from a human donor with HPV-associated anogenital cancer. Each CDR3 is given with its conserved first and last residue. D genes are given only for firm matches. The size field is filled for only some rows; it gives once, few, many or a size class.

>TRBV29-1|TRBJ1-4|TRBD1|-
TGCAGCGCTGGGGGACAGGGAGATGGAAAACTGTTTTTT
CSAGGQGDGKLFF
>TRBV4-3|TRBJ1-6|-|-
TGCGCCAGCAGACTCTCCCGGGACATGGGTAATTCACCCCTCCACTTT
CASRLSRDMGNSPLHF
>TRBV14|TRBJ1-6|-|-
TGTGCCAGCAGCCAAGCCGGGGCCGGGGCACCCCTCCACTTT
CASSQAGAGAPLHF
>TRBV6-5|TRBJ1-2|-|-
TGTGCCAGCAGTTATACCTCTAACTATGGCTACACCTTC
CASSYTSNYGYTF
>TRBV5-4|TRBJ2-5|TRBD2|once
TGTGCCAGCAGCTTGGAAGGGACTAGCGGCCAAGAGACCCAGTACTTC
CASSLEGTSGQETQYF
>TRBV7-9|TRBJ1-6|-|-
TGTGCCAGCAGCTTAAGTACAGCCTTTAATTCACCCCTCCACTTT
CASSLSTAFNSPLHF
>TRBV2|TRBJ1-6|TRBD1|-
TGTGCCAGCAGTGAATTTCTAGGGGGCGGCTCACCCCTCCACTTT
CASSEFLGGGSPLHF
>TRBV30|TRBJ1-2|-|-
TGTGCCTGGAGACGGACAGCGTTGAGTGGCTACACCTTC
CAWRRTALSGYTF
>TRBV6-1|TRBJ1-2|TRBD1|-
TGTGCCAGCAGTGAACTACCAGGACAGGGGGCGCAGGGCTACACCTTC
CASSELPGQGAQGYTF
>TRBV29-1|TRBJ1-1|-|-
TGCAGCGTTGATCGGGGGAAGGCGAACACTGAAGCTTTCTTT
CSVDRGKANTEAFF
>TRBV30|TRBJ2-5|-|-
TGTGCCTGGGGAAAAACCCGGGAGACCCAGTACTTC
CAWGKTRETQYF
>TRBV7-2|TRBJ2-1|TRBD2|-
TGTGCCAGCAGACATACTAGCGGCAATGAGCAGTTCTTC
CASRHTSGNEQFF
>TRBV5-5|TRBJ2-1|TRBD1|-
TGTGCCAGCAAACAGGGGCACCACAATGAGCAGTTCTTC
CASKQGHHNEQFF
>TRBV14|TRBJ1-1|-|-
TGTGCCAGCAGCCAAGAGGAGGGGAACACTGAAGCTTTCTTT
CASSQEEGNTEAFF
>TRBV19|TRBJ1-2|TRBD1|once
TGTGCCAGTAGTCGGGGACAGGACTATGGCTACACCTTC
CASSRGQDYGYTF
>TRBV7-9|TRBJ1-1|TRBD1|-
TGTGCCAGCAGCGAGGACAGGGGGAGGGTGACCGAAGCTTTCTTT
CASSEDRGRVTEAFF
>TRBV4-3|TRBJ1-3|-|-
TGCGCCAGCAGCCAAGATAGGTTTGGAAACACCATATATTTT
CASSQDRFGNTIYF
>TRBV27|TRBJ2-2|-|hyperexpanded
TGTGCCAGCAGTCCAAGCGGGCACTACTCGGCCACCGGGGAGCTGTTTTTT
CASSPSGHYSATGELFF
>TRBV6-9|TRBJ2-5|TRBD2|-
TGTGCCAGCAGTCCCCGGACTAGCGGCCTTGGGACCCAGTACTTC
CASSPRTSGLGTQYF
>TRBV7-2|TRBJ2-3|-|-
TGTGCCAGCAGCCCTGGCGGCACAACTGGGGCAGATACGCAGTATTTT
CASSPGGTTGADTQYF
>TRBV5-1|TRBJ2-1|-|-
TGCGCCAGCAGCTTGGCCGATCTCCAGGCCAGTGAGCAGTTCTTC
CASSLADLQASEQFF
>TRBV10-3|TRBJ1-1|-|-
TGTGCCATCAGTGAGTACCGGGCAGGGTTGGTCACTGAAGCTTTCTTT
CAISEYRAGLVTEAFF
>TRBV6-4|TRBJ2-1|TRBD2|-
TGTGCCAGCAGTCCTAGCGTTAGCGGGGTCAATGAGCAGTTCTTC
CASSPSVSGVNEQFF
>TRBV7-8|TRBJ2-7|-|-
TGTGCCAGCAGCTTAATCAGCTACGAGCAGTACTTC
CASSLISYEQYF
>TRBV7-8|TRBJ2-2|-|-
TGTGCCAGCAGCTTATTGTATAGGACGGACACCGGGGAGCTGTTTTTT
CASSLLYRTDTGELFF
>TRBV19|TRBJ2-1|TRBD2|-
TGTGCCAGTAGTCGGGCGGGAGTATTAAATGAGCAGTTCTTC
CASSRAGVLNEQFF
>TRBV2|TRBJ2-7|-|few
TGTGCCAGCAGTGGTACGGTTTTCGGGCAGTACTTC
CASSGTVFGQYF
>TRBV10-2|TRBJ2-1|-|few
TGCGCCAGCAGCGGGTTAGGGGGTGAGCAGTTCTTC
CASSGLGGEQFF
>TRBV4-3|TRBJ1-1|-|-
TGCGCCAGCAGCCAAGAATTAGGCACTGAAGCTTTCTTT
CASSQELGTEAFF
>TRBV5-6|TRBJ1-1|-|-
TGTGCCAGCTTTGGCCGATCGAACACTGAAGCTTTCTTT
CASFGRSNTEAFF
>TRBV27|TRBJ1-3|TRBD1|few
TGTGCCAGCAGTACAGGGGGATCTGGAAACACCATATATTTT
CASSTGGSGNTIYF
>TRBV15|TRBJ2-2|-|-
TGTGCCACCGAGGGGAGTGGGACCGGGGAGCTGTTTTTT
CATEGSGTGELFF
>TRBV27|TRBJ1-3|-|few
TGTGCCAGCGGGTCGGGGGGAGTGGGAGCTGGAAACACCATATATTTT
CASGSGGVGAGNTIYF
>TRBV6-1|TRBJ1-5|TRBD1|-
TGTGCCAGCAGACCCCTTTGGACAGGGAATCAGCCCCAGCATTTT
CASRPLWTGNQPQHF
>TRBV7-9|TRBJ1-2|-|few
TGTGCCAGCAGCCGCGCGGGAGACTATGGCTACACCTTC
CASSRAGDYGYTF
>TRBV28|TRBJ1-5|-|-
TGTGCCAGCAGTTTAATGTTTGGGGGGGGCAATCAGCCCCAGCATTTT
CASSLMFGGGNQPQHF
>TRBV9|TRBJ2-3|-|-
TGTGCCAGCAGCGTAAAACCCCGGGATTCGCAGTATTTT
CASSVKPRDSQYF
>TRBV11-2|TRBJ2-3|-|-
TGTGCCAGCTTCGGTAGCACAGATACGCAGTATTTT
CASFGSTDTQYF
>TRBV6-6|TRBJ1-5|-|-
TGTGCCAGCACCGGTCGGGGTAGCAATCAGCCCCAGCATTTT
CASTGRGSNQPQHF
>TRBV5-8|TRBJ2-1|TRBD1|-
TGTGCCAGCAGCTCTCCGGGACAGGCAGGCAATGAGCAGTTCTTC
CASSSPGQAGNEQFF
>TRBV5-6|TRBJ2-5|-|once
TGTGCCAGCAGCCCGGGACGGGAGACCCAGTACTTC
CASSPGRETQYF
>TRBV6-1|TRBJ1-2|TRBD1|-
TGTGCCAGCAGTGAGTCCCTAAAGAGACAGGGGGCTGACACCTTC
CASSESLKRQGADTF
>TRBV5-1|TRBJ2-2|-|once
TGCGCCAGCACCACGGAAGGTGGCACCGGGGAGCTGTTTTTT
CASTTEGGTGELFF
>TRBV7-2|TRBJ1-4|-|-
TGTGCCAGCAGTCGAGGGGGGGGTGGAGAAAAACTGTTTTTT
CASSRGGGGEKLFF
>TRBV27|TRBJ1-1|TRBD1|-
TGTGCCAGCAGTACAAGGGCCCCGGGACAGGGGGCGGGGACTGAAGCTTTCTTT
CASSTRAPGQGAGTEAFF
>TRBV7-6|TRBJ1-1|-|-
TGTGCCAGCAGCTTAAATAGAGGTAATTACGCGGCTTTCTTT
CASSLNRGNYAAFF
>TRBV23-1|TRBJ2-5|TRBD2|-
TGCGCCAGCAGTCACAGGACTAGCGGAGAGACCCAGTACTTC
CASSHRTSGETQYF